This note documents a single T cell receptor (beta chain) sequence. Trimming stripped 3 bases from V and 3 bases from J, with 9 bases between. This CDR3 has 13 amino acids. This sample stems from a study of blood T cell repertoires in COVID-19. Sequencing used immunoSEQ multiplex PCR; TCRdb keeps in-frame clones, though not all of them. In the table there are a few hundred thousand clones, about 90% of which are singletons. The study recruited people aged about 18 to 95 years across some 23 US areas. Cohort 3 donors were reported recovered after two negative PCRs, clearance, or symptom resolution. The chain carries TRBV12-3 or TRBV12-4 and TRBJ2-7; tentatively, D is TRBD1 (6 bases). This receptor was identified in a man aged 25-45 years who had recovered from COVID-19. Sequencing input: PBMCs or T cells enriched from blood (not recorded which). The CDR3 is CASSLIQGYEQYF. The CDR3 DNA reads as TGTGCCAGCAGTTTGATACAGGGCTACGAGCAGTACTTC.